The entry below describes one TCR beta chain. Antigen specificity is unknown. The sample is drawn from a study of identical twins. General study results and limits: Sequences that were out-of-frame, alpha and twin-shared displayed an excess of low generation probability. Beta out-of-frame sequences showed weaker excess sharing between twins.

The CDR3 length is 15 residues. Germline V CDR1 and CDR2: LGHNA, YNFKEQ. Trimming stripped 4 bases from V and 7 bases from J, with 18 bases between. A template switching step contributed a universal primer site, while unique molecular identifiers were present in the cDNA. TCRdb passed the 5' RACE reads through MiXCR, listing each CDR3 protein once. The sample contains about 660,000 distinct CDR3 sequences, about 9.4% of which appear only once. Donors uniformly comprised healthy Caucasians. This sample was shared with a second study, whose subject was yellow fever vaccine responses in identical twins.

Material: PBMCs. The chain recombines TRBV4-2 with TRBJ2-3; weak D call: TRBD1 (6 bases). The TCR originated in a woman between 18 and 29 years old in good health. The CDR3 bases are TGTGCCAGCAGCCCCGTCCTTTCAGGGGAAAATACGCAGTATTTT. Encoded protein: CASSPVLSGENTQYF.